These 5 T cell receptor beta chains were sequenced from one sample in a study of response to subunit inactivated influenza vaccine. TCRdb redid the calling of the RT-PCR reads with MiXCR, one entry per CDR3 protein. The top ten hold approximately 39% of the sample, which has 170,000 or so distinct CDR3 sequences, about 11% seen once. The specimen comprised CD8+ T cells sorted from PBMCs, sampled around 25 months after vaccination. Source of these receptors: a man between 50 and 70 years old who received an inactivated influenza vaccine.

This clonotype was seen more than once but under ten times. The CDR3 is CASSKARETGGDQPQHF. The CDR3 nucleotides read TGTGCCAGCAGCAAAGCGCGGGAGACAGGGGGCGATCAGCCCCAGCATTTT. The rearrangement joins TRBV21-1 to TRBJ1-5; the DNA was not used to check the table's D call, TRBD1. TRBV21-1 is designated a pseudogene. This CDR3 is built from 17 residues.

This clonotype was observed a few times. V is TRBV28 and J is TRBJ2-3; D perhaps matches TRBD1 (5 bases). Germline-derived CDR1 and CDR2 are MDHEN and SYDVKM. The CDR3 covers 14 residues. V lost 6 bases, J lost 4 bases, and 14 bases lay in between. CDR3: CASRQGWVADTQYF. CDR3 sequence (DNA): TGTGCCAGCAGGCAGGGTTGGGTTGCAGATACGCAGTATTTT.

This clonotype was recorded once. One junction end disagrees with the germline gene, perhaps due to a read error. V is TRBV4-2 and J is TRBJ1-1; D ambiguous. CDR3 length: 11 amino acids. Germline assignment: CDR1 LGHNA and CDR2 YNFKEQ. CDR3 region: CASMTSGTWIF. The CDR3 coding sequence is TGTGCCAGCATGACATCCGGAACGTGGATCTTT.

Regarding this clonotype: Sequence at one end of the junction differs from germline and may be a read error. The chain combines TRBV20-1 with TRBJ2-7; 11 nucleotides align to TRBD2. In germline, CDR1 is DFQATT, CDR2 SNEGSKA (reference sequence). This CDR3 contains 14 residues. CDR3: CSARVTSGSYEQCF. CDR3 nucleotide sequence: TGCAGTGCTAGAGTAACTAGCGGGAGCTACGAGCAGTGCTTC.

This clonotype was seen more than once but under ten times. V is TRBV7-2 and J is TRBJ2-7, with a tentative D call TRBD1 (6 bases). Germline loops: CDR1 SGHTA, CDR2 FQGNSA. With 6 bases removed from V and 2 bases from J, the gap between germline ends came to 14 bases. The CDR3 runs to 14 residues. The DNA for the CDR3 is TGTGCCAGCAGGGACGCAGGGGCTACCTACGAGCAGTACTTC. Residues: CASRDAGATYEQYF.